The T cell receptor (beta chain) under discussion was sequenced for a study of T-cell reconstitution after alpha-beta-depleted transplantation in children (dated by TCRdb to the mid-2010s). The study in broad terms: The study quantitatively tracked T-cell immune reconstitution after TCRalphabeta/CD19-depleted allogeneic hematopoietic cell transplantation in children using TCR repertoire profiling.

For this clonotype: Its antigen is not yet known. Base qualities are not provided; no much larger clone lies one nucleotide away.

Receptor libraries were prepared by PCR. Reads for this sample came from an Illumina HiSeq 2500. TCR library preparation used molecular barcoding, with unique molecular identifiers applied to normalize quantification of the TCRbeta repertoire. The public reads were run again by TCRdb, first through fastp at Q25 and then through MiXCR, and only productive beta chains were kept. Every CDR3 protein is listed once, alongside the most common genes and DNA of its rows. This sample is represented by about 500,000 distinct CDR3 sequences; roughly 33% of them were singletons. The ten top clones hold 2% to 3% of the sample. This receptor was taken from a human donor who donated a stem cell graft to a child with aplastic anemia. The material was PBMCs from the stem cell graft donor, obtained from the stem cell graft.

CDR3 region: CASSLAQGVTGELFF. The nucleotide sequence is TGCGCCAGCAGCTTGGCCCAGGGAGTGACCGGGGAGCTGTTTTTT. The chain is made from TRBV5-1 and TRBJ2-2; the D region may be TRBD1 or TRBD2, each matching 5 bases equally. Cut back by 0 bases and 5 bases, the V and J ends lie 11 bases apart. The germline V gene sets CDR1 to SGHRS and CDR2 to YFSETQ. From its cysteine to its phenylalanine, the CDR3 spans 15 amino acids. This entry keeps only the CDR3 DNA: 45 bases, framed from base 1.